This T cell receptor (beta chain) was documented in a study of blood T cell repertoires in COVID-19. Study overall: Sources were T cells, B-cell-depleted T cells, or PBMCs; the material itself was cDNA or gDNA.

CDR1 is SEHNR and CDR2 is FQNEAQ in the germline V gene (reference sequence). The CDR3 contains 16 residues. V lost 5 bases, J lost 3 bases, and 9 bases stayed unmatched. Original methodology: Nucleated cell number was recorded as an estimate derived from reference gene primer amplification. The table came from immunoSEQ multiplex PCR; TCRdb's copy has only in-frame clones and leaves some out. That table is the source of V, J and clone size, and D and trimming were worked out from the DNA. The data contain 180,000 or so clones, around 80% of them singletons. The receptor was isolated from a woman between 55 and 75 years old who had recovered from COVID-19. J is TRBJ2-2 and V is TRBV7-9, with TRBD2 identical over 7 bases. The sequenced sample was PBMCs or T cells enriched from blood (not recorded which). CDR3 sequence reads: CASSTASGGDTGELFF. Written as DNA, the CDR3 is TGTGCCAGCAGCACCGCTAGCGGCGGAGACACCGGGGAGCTGTTTTTT. Looking up the rest from reference TRBV7-9 and TRBJ2-2 gives the full variable domain: DTGVSQNPRHKITKRGQNVTFRCDPISEHNRLYWYRQTLGQGPEFLTYFQNEAQLEKSRLLSDRFSAERPKGSFSTLEIQRTEQGDSAMYLCASSTASGGDTGELFFGEGSRLTVL.